Presented here are 20 T cell receptor beta chains from one specimen sequenced in a study of cytomegalovirus exposure and HLA in healthy donors. It was with 60 Vbeta and 13 Jbeta primers that the PCR ran. The protocol was immunoSEQ multiplex PCR, while the TCRdb copy is restricted to in-frame clones and leaves out a portion. Of about 110,000 clones in the sample, 70% to 80% were seen once. The sequencing input was PBMCs. These receptors were obtained from a female donor in good health and CMV-seropositive.

The chain employs TRBV29-1 and TRBJ2-2, with 7 positions matching TRBD1. The V gene end was trimmed by 4 bases and the J gene end by 1 base; junction bases not matched to a gene: 9. From germline, CDR1 is SQVTM and CDR2 ANQGSEA. The CDR3 totals 16 residues. The CDR3 protein is CSVVTGLGRNTGELFF. The DNA of the CDR3 is TGCAGCGTTGTGACAGGGTTAGGTAGGAACACCGGGGAGCTGTTTTTT.

The rearrangement uses TRBV9 and TRBJ2-2, with D possibly matching TRBD1 (5 bases). Per the germline V gene, CDR1 is SGDLS and CDR2 is YYNGEE. CDR3 length equals 15 residues. Trimming cost V 3 bases and J 0 bases, with 9 bases left between them. The CDR3, as DNA: TGTGCCAGCAGCGACAGGCCCGCGAACACCGGGGAGCTGTTTTTT. It specifies CASSDRPANTGELFF.

The rearrangement uses TRBV2 and TRBJ1-5, with TRBD1 matching over 8 bases. With V trimmed by 3 bases and J by 7 bases, 8 bases remained unmatched. This CDR3 spans 15 amino acids. Germline V gives CDR1 SNHLY, CDR2 FYNNEI. The CDR3 region has the DNA TGTGCCAGCAGTGAGTTTCAGGGGGCAGGCCAGCCCCAGCATTTT. The encoded protein is CASSEFQGAGQPQHF.

The rearrangement uses TRBV27 and TRBJ2-1; maybe TRBD2 (6 bases). The V end lost 2 bases, the J end lost 8 bases, and 28 bases lay between the germline ends. This CDR3 region has 19 residues. The germline gives CDR1 MNHEY, CDR2 SMNVEV (reference sequence). CDR3 DNA sequence: TGTGCCAGCAGTTTACTTCTAGCGTCGGGAAATTATGGATTGGATGAGCAGTTCTTC. This sequence encodes CASSLLLASGNYGLDEQFF.

The chain combines TRBV9 with TRBJ2-5; TRBD2 aligns across 16 bases. V lost 2 bases and J lost 7; bases outside the gene matches: 5. Germline values: CDR1 SGDLS, CDR2 YYNGEE. CDR3 length: 16 amino acids. The CDR3, as DNA: TGTGCCAGCAGCGTCGGGACTAGCGGGGGGGTCGTGACCCAGTACTTC. Protein: CASSVGTSGGVVTQYF.

This chain connects TRBV23-1 to TRBJ1-1; weak D call: TRBD1 (6 bases). TRBV23-1 is an ORF for which the function is uncertain. With 0 bases removed from V and 4 bases from J, the gap between germline ends came to 12 bases. The CDR3 contains 15 residues. This CDR3 reads CASSQSGEGGTEAFF. The CDR3 DNA sequence: TGCGCCAGCAGTCAATCGGGGGAAGGGGGCACTGAAGCTTTCTTT.

This clone has a single count. The gene calls are TRBV14 and TRBJ2-3; TRBD2 matches 7 bases. The germline V gene has CDR1 SGHDN and CDR2 FVKESK. CDR3 length: 14 amino acids. J gave up 4 bases and V 4 bases, and 5 bases lay outside the gene matches. The CDR3 coding sequence is TGTGCCAGCAGCCTCCGACTAGCCCCAGATACGCAGTATTTT. This sequence encodes CASSLRLAPDTQYF. The entire variable domain, with the rest obtained from reference TRBV14 and TRBJ2-3, is as follows: EAGVTQFPSHSVIEKGQTVTLRCDPISGHDNLYWYRRVMGKEIKFLLHFVKESKQDESGMPNNRFLAERTGGTYSTLKVQPAELEDSGVYFCASSLRLAPDTQYFGPGTRLTVL.

Only one count was recorded for this clone. This sequence joins TRBV7-6 and TRBJ2-7; the D gene is possibly TRBD2 (7 bases). The CDR3 is 17 amino acids. Germline V gene lookup returns CDR1 SGHVS and CDR2 FNYEAQ. V was shortened by 2 bases and J by 1 base, with 18 bases between the two germline ends. CDR3: CASSLFPRGAMSYEQYF. DNA of the CDR3: TGTGCCAGCAGCTTATTCCCACGGGGGGCGATGTCCTACGAGCAGTACTTC. Filled out from reference TRBV7-6 and TRBJ2-7, the complete variable domain reads GAGVSQSPRYKVTKRGQDVALRCDPISGHVSLYWYRQALGQGPEFLTYFNYEAQQDKSGLPNDRFSAERPEGSISTLTIQRTEQRDSAMYRCASSLFPRGAMSYEQYFGPGTRLTVT.

J is TRBJ2-2 and V is TRBV6-5; maybe TRBD1 (6 bases). Looked up from germline, CDR1 is MNHEY and CDR2 is SVGAGI. The CDR3 contains 14 residues. The V end lost 6 bases, the J end lost 4 bases, and 12 bases lay between the germline ends. Written as DNA, the CDR3 is TGTGCCAGCAGACGCACAGGGTCCACCGGGGAGCTGTTTTTT. Amino acid sequence: CASRRTGSTGELFF.

The rearrangement links TRBV7-9 to TRBJ2-1, with 9 bases that match TRBD1. Germline lookup yields CDR1 SEHNR and CDR2 FQNEAQ (reference sequence). The CDR3 is 15 residues long. J was trimmed by 9 bases and V by 5 bases; bases with no gene match: 11. CDR3 nucleotide sequence: TGTGCCAGCAGCGTTGGACAGGGGTTTGGGGGTGAGCAGTTCTTC. This codes for CASSVGQGFGGEQFF.

The CDR3 loop reads CASSVVPLNYNEQFF. The CDR3 bases are TGTGCCAGCAGTGTAGTACCCTTAAACTACAATGAGCAGTTCTTC. The chain has TRBV6-1 and TRBJ2-1; no reliable D call. The germline V and J ends were trimmed by 4 bases and 3 bases, with 13 bases remaining between them. CDR3 length: 15 amino acids. Per the germline V gene, CDR1 is MNHNS and CDR2 is SASEGT.

This clone showed up just a few times. The chain is built from TRBV5-4 and TRBJ2-7; the D gene is possibly TRBD1 (5 bases). The germline CDR1 and CDR2 sequences are SGHNT and YYREEE (reference sequence). V was shortened by 1 base and J by 5 bases, with 13 bases between the two germline ends. The CDR3 loop spans 14 amino acids. The CDR3 DNA is TGTGCCAGCAGCTTGTGGCAGGGCGGTCACGAGCAGTACTTC. It translates to CASSLWQGGHEQYF.

Concerning this clone itself: The sample contains more than one DNA sequence encoding this CDR3. V and J are TRBV18 and TRBJ1-1, with unresolved D. The germline V and J ends were trimmed by 3 bases and 0 bases, with 8 bases remaining between them. CDR3 length: 14 residues. The germline V gene encodes CDR1 KGHSH and CDR2 LQKENI. The CDR3 region is CASSPTGMNTEAFF. In DNA, the CDR3 is TGTGCCAGCTCACCGACGGGGATGAACACTGAAGCTTTCTTT. The full variable domain, its missing parts supplied by reference TRBV18 and TRBJ1-1, is NAGVMQNPRHLVRRRGQEARLRCSPMKGHSHVYWYRQLPEEGLKFMVYLQKENIIDESGMPKERFSAEFPKEGPSILRIQQVVRGDSAAYFCASSPTGMNTEAFFGQGTRLTVV.

This chain uses TRBV16 with TRBJ1-5; D not resolved. Germline CDR1 KGHSY, CDR2 FQNENV. This CDR3 has 15 amino acids. V lost 0 bases and J lost 2, with 8 bases in between. CDR3 sequence (DNA): TGTGCCAGCAGCCAATCGGCAGAGGGCAATCAGCCCCAGCATTTT. Translating it yields CASSQSAEGNQPQHF. Combining the CDR3 with reference TRBV16 and TRBJ1-5 gives the whole variable domain GEEVAQTPKHLVRGEGQKAKLYCAPIKGHSYVFWYQQVLKNEFKFLISFQNENVFDETGMPKERFSAKCLPNSPCSLEIQATKLEDSAVYFCASSQSAEGNQPQHFGDGTRLSIL.

For this clone: The junction departs from the called germline gene at one end, perhaps through a read error. This chain uses TRBV6-1 with TRBJ1-3; TRBD1 might be the D (6 bases). Germline V lookup: CDR1 MNHNS, CDR2 SASEGT. This CDR3 region has 11 residues. CDR3 loop: CATQTPGHAHF. The CDR3 DNA reads TGTGCCACCCAAACCCCGGGACACGCTCATTTT.

V is TRBV5-1 and J is TRBJ2-3; 7 bases agree with TRBD2. After removal of 0 bases from V and 6 bases from J, the junction contained 7 bases not matched to a gene. Germline CDR1 and CDR2: SGHRS and YFSETQ. CDR3 length: 15 residues. CDR3 sequence (DNA): TGCGCCAGCAGCTTGGCTAGCGGAATTGGGGATACGCAGTATTTT. Protein product: CASSLASGIGDTQYF.

This chain connects TRBV10-3 to TRBJ1-3; D is uncertain. The ends were cut back, 6 bases at V and 0 bases at J, with 15 bases in the middle. Germline V lookup: CDR1 ENHRY, CDR2 SYGVKD. CDR3 length: 16 amino acids. The CDR3 bases are TGTGCCATCAGCGCCGGGAGCTGGAGCTCTGGAAACACCATATATTTT. Residues: CAISAGSWSSGNTIYF.

CDR3 sequence (DNA): TGTGCCAGCAGTTTAGTGGCGGGCTCTGGGGAGACCCAGTACTTC. Its translation is CASSLVAGSGETQYF. The chain combines TRBV27 with TRBJ2-5, with a weak D call TRBD2 (5 bases). The germline V gene encodes CDR1 MNHEY and CDR2 SMNVEV (reference sequence). V was shortened by 2 bases and J by 5 bases, with 15 bases between the two germline ends. This CDR3 is 15 amino acids long.

The V call is TRBV4-1, the J call TRBJ2-1; D unresolved. Between the trimmed V and J ends, which lost 0 bases and 7 bases, there was a span of 16 bases. The CDR3 spans 16 residues. Germline assignment: CDR1 MGHRA and CDR2 YSYEKL. The CDR3 reads CASSQDGRPSWNEQFF. As DNA, the CDR3 is TGCGCCAGCAGCCAAGATGGCCGTCCAAGTTGGAATGAGCAGTTCTTC.

This chain uses TRBV7-8 with TRBJ1-5; 7 bases fit TRBD1. J gave up 0 bases and V 5 bases, and 7 bases lay outside the gene matches. CDR3 size: 16 residues. Germline loops: CDR1 SGHVS, CDR2 FQNEAQ. CDR3 residues: CASSASTGYSNQPQHF. The CDR3 DNA is TGTGCCAGCAGCGCCTCGACAGGGTATAGCAATCAGCCCCAGCATTTT.